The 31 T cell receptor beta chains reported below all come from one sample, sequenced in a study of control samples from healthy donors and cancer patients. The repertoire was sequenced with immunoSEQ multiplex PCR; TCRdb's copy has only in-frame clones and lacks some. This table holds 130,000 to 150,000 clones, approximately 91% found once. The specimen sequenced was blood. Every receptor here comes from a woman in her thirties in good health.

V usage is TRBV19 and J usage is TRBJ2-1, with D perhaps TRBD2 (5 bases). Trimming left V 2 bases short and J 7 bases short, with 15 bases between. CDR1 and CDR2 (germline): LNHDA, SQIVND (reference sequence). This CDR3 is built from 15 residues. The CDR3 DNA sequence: TGTGCCAGTAGTATAACGGGAACGGCAGCGAATGAGCAGTTCTTC. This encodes CASSITGTAANEQFF.

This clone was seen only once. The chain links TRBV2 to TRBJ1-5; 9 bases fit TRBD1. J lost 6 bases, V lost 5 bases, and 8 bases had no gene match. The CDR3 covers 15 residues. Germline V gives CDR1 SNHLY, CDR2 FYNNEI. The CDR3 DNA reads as TGTGCCAGCAGTTCGGACAGGGGCCAGGGTCAGCCCCAGCATTTT. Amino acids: CASSSDRGQGQPQHF. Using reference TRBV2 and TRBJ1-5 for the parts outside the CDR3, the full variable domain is EPEVTQTPSHQVTQMGQEVILRCVPISNHLYFYWYRQILGQKVEFLVSFYNNEISEKSEIFDDQFSVERPDGSNFTLKIRSTKLEDSAMYFCASSSDRGQGQPQHFGDGTRLSIL.

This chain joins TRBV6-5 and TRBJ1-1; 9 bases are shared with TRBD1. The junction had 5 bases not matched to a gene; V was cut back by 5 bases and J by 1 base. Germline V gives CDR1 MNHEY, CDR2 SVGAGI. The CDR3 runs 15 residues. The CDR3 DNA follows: TGTGCCAGCAGTAAACCGGGACAGGGGAACACTGAAGCTTTCTTT. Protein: CASSKPGQGNTEAFF.

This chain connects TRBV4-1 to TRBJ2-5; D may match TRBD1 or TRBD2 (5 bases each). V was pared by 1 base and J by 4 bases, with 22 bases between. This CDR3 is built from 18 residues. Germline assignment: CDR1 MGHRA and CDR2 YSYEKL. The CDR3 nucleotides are TGCGCCAGCAGCCAAGTTTCTCTTCGGGACCCGAGGGGAGAGACCCAGTACTTC. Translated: CASSQVSLRDPRGETQYF.

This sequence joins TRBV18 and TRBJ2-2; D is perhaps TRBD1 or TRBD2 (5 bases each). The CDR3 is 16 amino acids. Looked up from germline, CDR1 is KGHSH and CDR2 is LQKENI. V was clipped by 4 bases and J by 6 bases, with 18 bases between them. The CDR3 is CASSRDSGRSSGELFF. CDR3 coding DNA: TGTGCCAGCTCACGCGACTCGGGACGGTCGTCCGGGGAGCTGTTTTTT.

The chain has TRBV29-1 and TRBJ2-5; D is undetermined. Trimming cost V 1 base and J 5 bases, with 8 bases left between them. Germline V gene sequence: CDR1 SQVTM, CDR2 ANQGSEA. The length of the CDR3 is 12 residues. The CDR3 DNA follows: TGCAGCGTTGAAGGGGCGGCGGAGACCCAGTACTTC. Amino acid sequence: CSVEGAAETQYF.

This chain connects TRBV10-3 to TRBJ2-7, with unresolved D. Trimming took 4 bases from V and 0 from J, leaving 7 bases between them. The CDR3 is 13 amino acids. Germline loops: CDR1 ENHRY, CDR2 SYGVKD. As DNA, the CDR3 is TGTGCCATCAGTGGGTCGGGCTCCTACGAGCAGTACTTC. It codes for CAISGSGSYEQYF.

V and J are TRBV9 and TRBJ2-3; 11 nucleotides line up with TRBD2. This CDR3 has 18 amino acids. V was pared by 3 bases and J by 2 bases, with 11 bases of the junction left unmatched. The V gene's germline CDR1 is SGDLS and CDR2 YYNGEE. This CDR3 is CASSAGSGRGSATDTQYF. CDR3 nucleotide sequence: TGTGCCAGCAGCGCGGGTAGCGGGAGGGGGTCGGCCACAGATACGCAGTATTTT.

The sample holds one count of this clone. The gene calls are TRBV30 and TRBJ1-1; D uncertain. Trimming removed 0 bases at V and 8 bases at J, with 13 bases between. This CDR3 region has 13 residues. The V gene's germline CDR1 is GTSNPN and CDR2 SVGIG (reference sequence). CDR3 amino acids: CAWSVQRAGEAFF. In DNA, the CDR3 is TGTGCCTGGAGTGTACAAAGGGCGGGGGAAGCTTTCTTT.

This CDR3 reads CASSPRVGDNEQFF. The CDR3 bases are TGTGCCAGCAGCCCCCGCGTCGGTGACAATGAGCAGTTCTTC. V gene TRBV11-3 combines with J gene TRBJ2-1; no firm D call. Germline CDR1 reads SGHNT; CDR2 reads YENEEA. The V and J ends lost 5 bases and 5 bases respectively, with 13 bases between them. The CDR3 is 14 amino acids. The full variable domain, with the rest looked up from reference TRBV11-3 and TRBJ2-1, is EAGVVQSPRYKIIEKKQPVAFWCNPISGHNTLYWYLQNLGQGPELLIRYENEEAVDDSQLPKDRFSAERLKGVDSTLKIQPAELGDSAVYLCASSPRVGDNEQFFGPGTRLTVL.

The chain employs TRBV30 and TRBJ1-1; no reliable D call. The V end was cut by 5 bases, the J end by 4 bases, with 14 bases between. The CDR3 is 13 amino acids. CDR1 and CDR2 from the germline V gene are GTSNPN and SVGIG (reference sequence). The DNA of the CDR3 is TGTGCCTGGTCCGGACCCCGGGGCACTGAAGCTTTCTTT. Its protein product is CAWSGPRGTEAFF.

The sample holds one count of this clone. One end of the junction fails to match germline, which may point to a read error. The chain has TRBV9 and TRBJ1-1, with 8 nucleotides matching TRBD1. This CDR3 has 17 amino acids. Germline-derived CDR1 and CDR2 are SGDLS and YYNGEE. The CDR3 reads CARSVGGFRGRDTEAFF. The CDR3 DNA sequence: TGTGCCCGCAGCGTAGGGGGATTCAGGGGGCGGGACACTGAAGCTTTCTTT.

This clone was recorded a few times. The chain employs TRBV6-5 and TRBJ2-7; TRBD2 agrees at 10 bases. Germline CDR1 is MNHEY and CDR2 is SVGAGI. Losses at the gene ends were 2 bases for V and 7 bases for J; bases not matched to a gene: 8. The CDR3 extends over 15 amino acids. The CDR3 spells CASSYGLAGALEQYF. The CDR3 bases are TGTGCCAGCAGTTACGGGCTAGCGGGAGCTCTGGAGCAGTACTTC.

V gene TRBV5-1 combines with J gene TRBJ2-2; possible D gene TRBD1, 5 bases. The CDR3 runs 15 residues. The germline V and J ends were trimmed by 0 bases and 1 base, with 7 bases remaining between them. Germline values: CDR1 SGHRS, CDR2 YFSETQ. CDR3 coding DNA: TGCGCCAGCAGCTTGGGGGGCATGAACACCGGGGAGCTGTTTTTT. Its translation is CASSLGGMNTGELFF.

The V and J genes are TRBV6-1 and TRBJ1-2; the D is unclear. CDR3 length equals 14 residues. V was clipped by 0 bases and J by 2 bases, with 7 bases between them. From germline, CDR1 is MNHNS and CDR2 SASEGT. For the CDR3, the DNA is TGTGCCAGCAGTGAAGCGGTCGGAAACTATGGCTACACCTTC. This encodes CASSEAVGNYGYTF.

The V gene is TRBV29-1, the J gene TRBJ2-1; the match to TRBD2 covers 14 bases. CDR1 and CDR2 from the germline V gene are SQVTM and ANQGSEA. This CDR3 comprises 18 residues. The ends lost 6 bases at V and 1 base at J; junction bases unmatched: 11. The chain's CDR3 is CSVPMTSGRAGSYNEQFF. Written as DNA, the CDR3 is TGCAGCGTCCCGATGACTAGCGGGAGGGCAGGGTCCTACAATGAGCAGTTCTTC.

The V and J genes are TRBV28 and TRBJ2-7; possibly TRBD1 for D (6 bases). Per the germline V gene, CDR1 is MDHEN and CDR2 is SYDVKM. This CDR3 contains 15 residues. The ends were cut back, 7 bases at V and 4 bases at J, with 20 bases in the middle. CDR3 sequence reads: CASIEARDNPYEQYF. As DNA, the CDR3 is TGTGCCAGCATCGAAGCCCGGGACAACCCTTACGAGCAGTACTTC.

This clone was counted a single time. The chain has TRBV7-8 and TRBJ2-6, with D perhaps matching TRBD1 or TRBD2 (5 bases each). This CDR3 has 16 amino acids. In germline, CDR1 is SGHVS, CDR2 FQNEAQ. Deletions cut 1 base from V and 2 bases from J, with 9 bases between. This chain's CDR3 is CASSLDRGTGANVLTF. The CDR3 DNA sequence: TGTGCCAGCAGCTTAGACCGGGGCACTGGGGCCAACGTCCTGACTTTC.

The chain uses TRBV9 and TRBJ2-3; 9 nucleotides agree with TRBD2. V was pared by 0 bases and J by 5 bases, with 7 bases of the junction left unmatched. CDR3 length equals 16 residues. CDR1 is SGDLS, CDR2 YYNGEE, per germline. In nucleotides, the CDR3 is TGTGCCAGCAGCGTAGGAGCTAGCGGGACTGGAGATACGCAGTATTTT. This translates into CASSVGASGTGDTQYF.

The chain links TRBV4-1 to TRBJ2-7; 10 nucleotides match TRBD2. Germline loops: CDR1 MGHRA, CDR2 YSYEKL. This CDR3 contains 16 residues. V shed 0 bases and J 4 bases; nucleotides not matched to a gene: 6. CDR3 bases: TGCGCCAGCAGCCAAGATGTGCCTAGCGGGAGATACGAGCAGTACTTC. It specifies CASSQDVPSGRYEQYF.

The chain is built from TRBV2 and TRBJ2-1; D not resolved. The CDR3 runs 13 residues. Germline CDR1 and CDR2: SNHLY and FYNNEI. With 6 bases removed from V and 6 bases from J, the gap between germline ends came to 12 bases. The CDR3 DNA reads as TGTGCCAGCAGCAACACCAAGGGCAATGAGCAGTTCTTC. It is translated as CASSNTKGNEQFF.

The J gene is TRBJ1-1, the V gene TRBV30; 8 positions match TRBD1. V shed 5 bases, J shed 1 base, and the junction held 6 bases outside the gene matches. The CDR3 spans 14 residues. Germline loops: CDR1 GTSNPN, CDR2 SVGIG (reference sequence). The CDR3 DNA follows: TGTGCCTGGGCGGCGGACAGGGAGAACACTGAAGCTTTCTTT. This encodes CAWAADRENTEAFF.

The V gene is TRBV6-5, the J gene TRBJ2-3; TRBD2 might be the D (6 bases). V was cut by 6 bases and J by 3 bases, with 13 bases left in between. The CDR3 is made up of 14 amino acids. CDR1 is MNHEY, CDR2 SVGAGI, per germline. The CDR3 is CASSLPGDTDTQYF. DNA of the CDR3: TGTGCCAGCAGCCTCCCGGGGGATACAGATACGCAGTATTTT.

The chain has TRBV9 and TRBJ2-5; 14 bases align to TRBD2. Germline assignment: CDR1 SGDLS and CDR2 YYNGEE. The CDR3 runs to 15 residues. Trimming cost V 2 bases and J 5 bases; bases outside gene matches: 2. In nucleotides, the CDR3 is TGTGCCAGCAGCGTGGGACTAGCGGGAGTGGAGACCCAGTACTTC. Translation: CASSVGLAGVETQYF.

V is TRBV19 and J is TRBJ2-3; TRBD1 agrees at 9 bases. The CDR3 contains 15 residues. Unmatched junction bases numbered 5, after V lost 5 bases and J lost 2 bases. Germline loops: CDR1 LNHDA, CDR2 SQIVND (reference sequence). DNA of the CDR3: TGTGCCAGTAGTTCGGGACAGGGAGACACAGATACGCAGTATTTT. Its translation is CASSSGQGDTDTQYF. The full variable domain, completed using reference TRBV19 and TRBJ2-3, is DGGITQSPKYLFRKEGQNVTLSCEQNLNHDAMYWYRQDPGQGLRLIYYSQIVNDFQKGDIAEGYSVSREKKESFPLTVTSAQKNPTAFYLCASSSGQGDTDTQYFGPGTRLTVL.

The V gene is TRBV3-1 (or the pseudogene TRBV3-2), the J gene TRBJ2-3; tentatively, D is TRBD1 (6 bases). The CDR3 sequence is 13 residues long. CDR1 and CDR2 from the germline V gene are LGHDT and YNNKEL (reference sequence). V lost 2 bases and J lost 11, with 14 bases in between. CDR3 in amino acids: CASSQLRVGGQYF. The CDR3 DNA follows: TGTGCCAGCAGCCAACTTAGGGTAGGGGGGCAGTATTTT.

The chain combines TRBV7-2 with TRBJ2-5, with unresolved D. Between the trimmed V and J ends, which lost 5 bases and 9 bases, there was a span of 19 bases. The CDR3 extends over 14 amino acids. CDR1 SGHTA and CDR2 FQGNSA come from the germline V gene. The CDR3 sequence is CASSLRRPTRAQYF. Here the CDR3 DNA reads TGTGCCAGCAGCCTCAGACGACCGACTCGGGCCCAGTACTTC.

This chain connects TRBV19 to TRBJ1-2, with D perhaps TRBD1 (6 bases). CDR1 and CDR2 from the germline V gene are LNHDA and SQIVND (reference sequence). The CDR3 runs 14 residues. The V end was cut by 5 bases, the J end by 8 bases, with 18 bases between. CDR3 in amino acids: CASSGGHEEEGYTF. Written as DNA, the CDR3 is TGTGCCAGTAGTGGGGGACATGAAGAGGAAGGCTACACCTTC.

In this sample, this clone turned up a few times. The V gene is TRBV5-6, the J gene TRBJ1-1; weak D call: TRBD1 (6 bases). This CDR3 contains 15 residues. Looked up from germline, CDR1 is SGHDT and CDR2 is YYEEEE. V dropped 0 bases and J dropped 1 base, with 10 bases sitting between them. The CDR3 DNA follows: TGTGCCAGCAGCTTGGTCGGGACACCGAACACTGAAGCTTTCTTT. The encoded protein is CASSLVGTPNTEAFF.

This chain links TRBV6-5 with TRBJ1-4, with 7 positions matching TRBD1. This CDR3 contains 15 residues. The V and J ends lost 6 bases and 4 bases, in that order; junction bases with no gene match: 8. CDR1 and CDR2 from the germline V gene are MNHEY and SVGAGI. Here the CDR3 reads CASSPRTGLNEKLFF. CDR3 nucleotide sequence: TGTGCCAGCAGCCCCAGGACAGGACTTAATGAAAAACTGTTTTTT.

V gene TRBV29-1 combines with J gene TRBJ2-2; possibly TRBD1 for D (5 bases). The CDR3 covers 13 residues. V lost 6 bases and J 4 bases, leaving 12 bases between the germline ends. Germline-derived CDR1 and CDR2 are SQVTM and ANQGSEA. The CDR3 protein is CSVTVGGTGELFF. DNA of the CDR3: TGCAGCGTGACAGTTGGTGGCACCGGGGAGCTGTTTTTT.